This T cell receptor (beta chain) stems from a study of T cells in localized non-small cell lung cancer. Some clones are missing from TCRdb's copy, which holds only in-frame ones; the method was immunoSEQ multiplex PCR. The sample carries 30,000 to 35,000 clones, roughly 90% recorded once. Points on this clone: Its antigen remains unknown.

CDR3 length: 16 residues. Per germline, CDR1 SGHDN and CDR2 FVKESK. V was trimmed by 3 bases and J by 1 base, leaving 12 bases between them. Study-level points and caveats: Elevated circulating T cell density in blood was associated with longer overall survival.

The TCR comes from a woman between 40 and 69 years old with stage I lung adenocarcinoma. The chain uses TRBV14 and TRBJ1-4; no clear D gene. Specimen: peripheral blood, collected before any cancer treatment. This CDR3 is CASSHRRTLTNEKLFF. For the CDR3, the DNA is TGTGCCAGCAGCCATAGGAGGACTTTAACTAATGAAAAACTGTTTTTT.